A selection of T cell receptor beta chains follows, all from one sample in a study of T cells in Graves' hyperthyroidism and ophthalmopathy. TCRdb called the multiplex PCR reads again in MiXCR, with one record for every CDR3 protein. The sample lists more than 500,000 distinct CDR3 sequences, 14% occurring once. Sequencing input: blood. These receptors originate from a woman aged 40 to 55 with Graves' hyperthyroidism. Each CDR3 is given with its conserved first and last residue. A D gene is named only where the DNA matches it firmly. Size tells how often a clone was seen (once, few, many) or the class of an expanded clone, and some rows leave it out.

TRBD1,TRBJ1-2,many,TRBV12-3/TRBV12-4,TGTGCCAGCAGTACTCACAGGGGTAACTATGGCTACACCTTC,CASSTHRGNYGYTF
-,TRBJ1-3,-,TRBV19,TGTGCCAGTAGTATAGGAGTCATTGTCTCTGGAAACACCATATATTTT,CASSIGVIVSGNTIYF
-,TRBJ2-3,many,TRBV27,TGTGCCAGCAGAGGTAGTAGGGAGCGGACAGATACGCAGTATTTT,CASRGSRERTDTQYF
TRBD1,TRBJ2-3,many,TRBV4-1,TGCGCCAGCAGCAAGGGGGGACAGGGAAACACAGATACGCAGTATTTT,CASSKGGQGNTDTQYF
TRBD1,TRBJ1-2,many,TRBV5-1,TGCGCCAGCAGCTTAGAGGGACAGCTGGTATACTATGGCTACACCTTC,CASSLEGQLVYYGYTF
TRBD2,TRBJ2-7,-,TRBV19,TGTGCCAGTACGGGTTTGGCTAGCGGGTCCTACGAGCAGTACTTC,CASTGLASGSYEQYF
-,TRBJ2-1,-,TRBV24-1,TGTGCCACCAGTGATCCCAATGGGGTTAAGGAATACAATGAGCAGTTCTTC,CATSDPNGVKEYNEQFF
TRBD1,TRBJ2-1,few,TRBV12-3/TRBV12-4,TGTGCCAGCAGTTACAGGGGTGAGGGTGAGCAGTTCTTC,CASSYRGEGEQFF
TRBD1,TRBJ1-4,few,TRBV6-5,TGTGCCAGCAGTTACTCTGGGACAGGACATCCTCCGCGGGAAAAACTGTTTTTT,CASSYSGTGHPPREKLFF
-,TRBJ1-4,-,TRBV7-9,TGTGCCAGCAGCTCCACAGGGAGGGAACTGTTTTTT,CASSSTGRELFF
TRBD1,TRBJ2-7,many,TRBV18,TGTGCCAGCTCACCCGGACAGGGGTCCGTCGAGCAGTACTTC,CASSPGQGSVEQYF
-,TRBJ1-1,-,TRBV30,TGTGCCTGGTCTAGACGTACCGGGCCCACTGAAGCTTTCTTT,CAWSRRTGPTEAFF
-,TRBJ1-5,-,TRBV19,TGTGCCAGTCAAGACACCGGGGTTCCTAGCGGCAATCAGCCCCAGCATTTT,CASQDTGVPSGNQPQHF
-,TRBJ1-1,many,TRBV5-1,TGCGCCAGCAGCTTGGAGGCCAGGGGTGGACTTGACACTGAAGCTTTCTTT,CASSLEARGGLDTEAFF
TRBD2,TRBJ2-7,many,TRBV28,TGTGCCAGCAGTGGGGGGACTAGCTTCAACGAGCAGTACTTC,CASSGGTSFNEQYF
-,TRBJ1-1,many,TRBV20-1,TGCAGTGTCAGGAGGGGCGGTGAAGCTTTCTTT,CSVRRGGEAFF
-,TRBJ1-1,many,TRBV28,TGTGCCAGCAGAAGACCAGGGGACACTGAAGCTTTCTTT,CASRRPGDTEAFF
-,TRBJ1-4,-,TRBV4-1,TGCGCCAGCAGCCAAGATCTGACGGCTAGTCGGCAACTGTTTTTT,CASSQDLTASRQLFF
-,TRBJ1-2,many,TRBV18,TGTGCCAGCTCACCCGTGGCAGGGGAGGGCTACACCTTC,CASSPVAGEGYTF
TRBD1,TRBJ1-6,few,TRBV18,TGTGCCAGCTCACCGGGACAGGATAATTCACCCCTCCACTTT,CASSPGQDNSPLHF